This record concerns one T cell receptor beta chain sequence. The CDR3 spans 13 residues. V gave up 8 bases and J gave up 2 bases, with 9 bases separating them. Germline loops: CDR1 MNHEY, CDR2 SVGAGI. These data belong to a study of blood T cell repertoires in COVID-19. The wider study: The United States, Italy and Spain were the sources of the acute and convalescent COVID-19 samples. T cells, B-cell-depleted T cells, or PBMCs supplied cDNA or gDNA.

As originally analysed: The authors estimated nucleated cell counts from reference gene primer amplification. Produced via immunoSEQ multiplex PCR; TCRdb's table is partial and in-frame only. The V and J calls and clone size are taken from that table; D and trimming were inferred from the DNA. The sample holds 55,000 to 85,000 clones; about four fifths are singletons and the top ten take approximately 0.8%. The receptor comes from a woman in her 70s with acute or convalescent COVID-19. The material sequenced was peripheral blood. The chain recombines TRBV6-5 with TRBJ2-2; possibly TRBD1 for D (5 bases). CDR3 loop: CASFQGNTGELFF. The DNA for the CDR3 is TGTGCCAGCTTCCAGGGAAACACCGGGGAGCTGTTTTTT.